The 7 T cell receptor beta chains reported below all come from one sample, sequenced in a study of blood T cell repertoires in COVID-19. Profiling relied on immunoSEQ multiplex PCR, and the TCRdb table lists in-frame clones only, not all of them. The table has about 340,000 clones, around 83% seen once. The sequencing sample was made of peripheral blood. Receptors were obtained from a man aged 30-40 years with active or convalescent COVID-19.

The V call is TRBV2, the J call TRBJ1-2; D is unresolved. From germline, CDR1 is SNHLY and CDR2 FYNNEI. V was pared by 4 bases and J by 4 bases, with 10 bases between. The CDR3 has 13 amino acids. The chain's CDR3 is CASSGVSSYGYTF. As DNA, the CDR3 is TGTGCCAGCAGTGGAGTTTCTTCCTATGGCTACACCTTC.

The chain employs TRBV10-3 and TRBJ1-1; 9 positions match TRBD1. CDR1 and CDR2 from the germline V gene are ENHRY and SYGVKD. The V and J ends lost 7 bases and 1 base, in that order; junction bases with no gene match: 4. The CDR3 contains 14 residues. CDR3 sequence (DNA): TGTGCCATCACTTCGACAGGGGGGAACACTGAAGCTTTCTTT. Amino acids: CAITSTGGNTEAFF.

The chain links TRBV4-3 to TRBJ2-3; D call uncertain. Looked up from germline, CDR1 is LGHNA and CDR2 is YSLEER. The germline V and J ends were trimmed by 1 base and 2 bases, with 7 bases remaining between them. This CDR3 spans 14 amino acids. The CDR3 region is CASSQVVVTDTQYF. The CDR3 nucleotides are TGCGCCAGCAGCCAAGTCGTCGTCACAGATACGCAGTATTTT.

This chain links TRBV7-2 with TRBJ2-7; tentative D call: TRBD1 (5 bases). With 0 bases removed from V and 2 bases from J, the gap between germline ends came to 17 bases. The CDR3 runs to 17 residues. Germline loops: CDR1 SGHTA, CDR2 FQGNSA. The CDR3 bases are TGTGCCAGCAGCTTAGCGCTATCACAGGCGGATACCTACGAGCAGTACTTC. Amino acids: CASSLALSQADTYEQYF.

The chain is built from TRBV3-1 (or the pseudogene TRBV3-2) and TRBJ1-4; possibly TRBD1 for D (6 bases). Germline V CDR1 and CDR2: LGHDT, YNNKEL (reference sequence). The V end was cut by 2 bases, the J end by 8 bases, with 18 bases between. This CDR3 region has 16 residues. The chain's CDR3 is CASSQTGWRGGEKLFF. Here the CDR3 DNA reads TGTGCCAGCAGCCAAACAGGGTGGAGGGGGGGCGAAAAACTGTTTTTT.

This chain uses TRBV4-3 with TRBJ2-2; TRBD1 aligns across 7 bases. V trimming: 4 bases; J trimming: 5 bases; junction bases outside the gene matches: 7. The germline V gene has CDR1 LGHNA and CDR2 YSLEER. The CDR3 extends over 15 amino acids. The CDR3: CASSLRRQGTGELFF. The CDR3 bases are TGCGCCAGCAGCCTTAGGCGACAGGGTACCGGGGAGCTGTTTTTT.

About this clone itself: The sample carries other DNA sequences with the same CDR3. The chain's CDR3 is CASSSLADTQYF. As DNA, the CDR3 is TGTGCCAGCAGCTCTCTAGCAGATACGCAGTATTTT. The chain carries TRBV5-4 and TRBJ2-3, with D unresolved. Between the trimmed V and J ends, which lost 3 bases and 4 bases, there was a span of 6 bases. CDR3 size: 12 residues. Germline CDR1 and CDR2: SGHNT and YYREEE (reference sequence).